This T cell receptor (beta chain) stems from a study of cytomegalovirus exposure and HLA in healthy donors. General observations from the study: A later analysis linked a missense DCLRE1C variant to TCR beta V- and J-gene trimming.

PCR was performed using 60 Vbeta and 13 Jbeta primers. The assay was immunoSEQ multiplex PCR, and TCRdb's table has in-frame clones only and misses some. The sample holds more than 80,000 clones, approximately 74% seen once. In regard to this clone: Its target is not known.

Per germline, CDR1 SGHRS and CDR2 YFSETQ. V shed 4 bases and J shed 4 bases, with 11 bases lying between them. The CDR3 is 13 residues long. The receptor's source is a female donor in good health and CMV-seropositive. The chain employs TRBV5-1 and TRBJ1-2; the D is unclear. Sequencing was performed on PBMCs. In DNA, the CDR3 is TGCGCCAGCAGCCCAAACCCCGGCTATGGCTACACCTTC. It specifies CASSPNPGYGYTF. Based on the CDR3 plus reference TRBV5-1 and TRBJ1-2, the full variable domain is KAGVTQTPRYLIKTRGQQVTLSCSPISGHRSVSWYQQTPGQGLQFLFEYFSETQRNKGNFPGRFSGRQFSNSRSEMNVSTLELGDSALYLCASSPNPGYGYTFGSGTRLTVV.